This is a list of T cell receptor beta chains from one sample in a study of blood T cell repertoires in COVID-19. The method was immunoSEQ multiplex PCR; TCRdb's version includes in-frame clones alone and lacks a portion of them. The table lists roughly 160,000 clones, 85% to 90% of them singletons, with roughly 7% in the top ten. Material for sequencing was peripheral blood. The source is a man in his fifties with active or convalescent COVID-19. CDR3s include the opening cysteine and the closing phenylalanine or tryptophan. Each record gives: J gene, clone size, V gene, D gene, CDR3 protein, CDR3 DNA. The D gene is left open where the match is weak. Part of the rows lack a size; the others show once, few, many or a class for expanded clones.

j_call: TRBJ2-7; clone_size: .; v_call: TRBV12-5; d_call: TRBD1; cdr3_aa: CASGCSPRTGGCNEQYF; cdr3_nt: TGTGCTAGTGGATGTTCGCCTCGGACAGGGGGCTGCAACGAGCAGTACTTC
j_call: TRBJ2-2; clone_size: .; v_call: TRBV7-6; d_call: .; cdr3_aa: CASSLVSGANTGELFF; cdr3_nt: TGTGCCAGCAGCTTAGTGAGCGGAGCGAACACCGGGGAGCTGTTTTTT
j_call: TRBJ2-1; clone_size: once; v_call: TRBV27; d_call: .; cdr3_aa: CASRRGSPLDEQFF; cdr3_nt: TGTGCCAGCAGGAGGGGGTCCCCGTTAGATGAGCAGTTCTTC
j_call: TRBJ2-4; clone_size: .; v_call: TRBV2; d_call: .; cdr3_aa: CASRTGIQNIQYF; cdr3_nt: TGTGCCAGCCGTACGGGTATTCAAAACATTCAGTACTTC
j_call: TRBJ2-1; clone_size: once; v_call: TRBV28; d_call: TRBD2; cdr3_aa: CASSLAGGLYNEQFF; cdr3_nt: TGTGCCAGCAGTTTAGCGGGAGGCCTTTACAATGAGCAGTTCTTC
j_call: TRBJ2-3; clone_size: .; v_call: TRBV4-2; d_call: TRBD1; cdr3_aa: CASSQDLIGGPDTQYF; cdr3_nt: TGTGCCAGCAGCCAAGATCTAATAGGGGGCCCAGATACGCAGTATTTT
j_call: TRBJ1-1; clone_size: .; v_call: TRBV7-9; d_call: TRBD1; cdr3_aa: CASTPVRGSAFF; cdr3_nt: TGTGCCAGCACCCCCGTCAGGGGGTCAGCTTTCTTT
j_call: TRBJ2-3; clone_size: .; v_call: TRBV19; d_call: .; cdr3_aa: CASRLGTGSTDTQYF; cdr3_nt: TGTGCCAGTAGGCTCGGTACAGGGAGCACAGATACGCAGTATTTT
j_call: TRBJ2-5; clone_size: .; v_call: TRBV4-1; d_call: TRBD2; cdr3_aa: CASSQDPGRAFGETQYF; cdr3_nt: TGCGCCAGCAGCCAAGATCCCGGGAGGGCCTTCGGGGAGACCCAGTACTTC
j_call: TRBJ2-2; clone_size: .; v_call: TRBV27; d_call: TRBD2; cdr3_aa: CASSLRLAGTQTGELFF; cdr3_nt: TGTGCCAGCAGTTTACGGCTAGCGGGCACCCAGACCGGGGAGCTGTTTTTT
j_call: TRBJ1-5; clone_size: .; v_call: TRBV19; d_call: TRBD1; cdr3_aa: CASSPQGTQPQHF; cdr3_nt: TGTGCCAGTAGCCCACAGGGGACTCAGCCCCAGCATTTT
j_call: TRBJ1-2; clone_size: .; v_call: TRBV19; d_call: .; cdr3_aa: CASSARQAPNYGYTF; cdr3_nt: TGTGCCAGTAGTGCCAGACAGGCTCCTAACTATGGCTACACCTTC
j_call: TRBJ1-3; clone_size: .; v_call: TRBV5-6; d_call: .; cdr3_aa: CASSKDTGNTIYF; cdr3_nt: TGTGCCAGCAGCAAGGACACGGGAAACACCATATATTTT
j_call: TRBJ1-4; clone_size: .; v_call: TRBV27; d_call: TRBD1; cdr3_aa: CASSLRGRVREKLFF; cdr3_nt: TGTGCCAGCAGTTTAAGGGGGCGAGTACGCGAAAAACTGTTTTTT
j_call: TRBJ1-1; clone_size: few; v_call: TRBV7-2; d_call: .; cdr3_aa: CASNSHYGAWTEAFF; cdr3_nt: TGTGCCAGCAATTCGCATTATGGGGCCTGGACTGAAGCTTTCTTT
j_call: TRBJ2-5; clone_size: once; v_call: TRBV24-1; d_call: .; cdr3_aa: CATRNRAGTQYF; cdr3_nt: TGTGCCACCAGGAACAGGGCGGGGACCCAGTACTTC
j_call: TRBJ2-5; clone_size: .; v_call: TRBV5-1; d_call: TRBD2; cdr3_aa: CASSLGSGGETQYF; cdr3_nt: TGCGCCAGCAGCTTGGGGAGCGGGGGAGAGACCCAGTACTTC
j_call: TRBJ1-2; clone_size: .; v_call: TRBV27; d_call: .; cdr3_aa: CASSPPGGESGYTF; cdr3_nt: TGTGCCAGCAGTCCCCCGGGGGGCGAGAGTGGCTACACCTTC
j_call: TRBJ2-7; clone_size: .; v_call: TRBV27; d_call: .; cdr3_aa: CASSFPDRTYEQYF; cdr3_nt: TGTGCCAGCAGTTTCCCGGACAGAACCTACGAGCAGTACTTC
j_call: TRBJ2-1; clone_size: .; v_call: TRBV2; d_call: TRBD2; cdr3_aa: CASSEVAGGSEQFF; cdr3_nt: TGTGCCAGCAGTGAAGTTGCGGGAGGTTCTGAGCAGTTCTTC
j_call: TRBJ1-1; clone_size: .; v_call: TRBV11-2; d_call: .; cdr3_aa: CASSLDPPRTQPREAFF; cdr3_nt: TGTGCCAGCAGCTTAGATCCGCCGCGGACACAGCCGCGTGAAGCTTTCTTT
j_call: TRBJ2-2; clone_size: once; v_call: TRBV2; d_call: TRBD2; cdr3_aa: CASIRQAGGRSGELFF; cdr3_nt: TGTGCCAGCATTCGGCAAGCGGGAGGGAGATCCGGGGAGCTGTTTTTT
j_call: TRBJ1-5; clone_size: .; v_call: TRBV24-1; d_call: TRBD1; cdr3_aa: CATSDWDRDQPQHF; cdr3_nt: TGTGCCACCAGTGATTGGGACAGGGATCAGCCCCAGCATTTT
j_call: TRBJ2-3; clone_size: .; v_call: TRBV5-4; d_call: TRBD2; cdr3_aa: CASSLGTSGRADTQYF; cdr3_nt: TGTGCCAGCAGCTTGGGGACTAGCGGGAGGGCTGATACGCAGTATTTT
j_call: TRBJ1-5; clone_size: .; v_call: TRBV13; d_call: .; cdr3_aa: CASSSATQNQPQHF; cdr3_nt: TGTGCCAGCAGCTCGGCTACACAGAATCAGCCCCAGCATTTT
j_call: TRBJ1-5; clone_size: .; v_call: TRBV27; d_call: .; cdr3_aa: CASSPRTVNNQPQHF; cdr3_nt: TGTGCCAGCAGTCCAAGGACAGTTAACAATCAGCCCCAGCATTTC
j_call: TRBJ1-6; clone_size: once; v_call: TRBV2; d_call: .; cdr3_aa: CASSEANPGESPLHF; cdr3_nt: TGTGCCAGCAGTGAAGCGAACCCGGGGGAATCACCCCTCCACTTT
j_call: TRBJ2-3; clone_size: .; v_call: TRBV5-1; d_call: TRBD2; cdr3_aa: CASSLEGGGRTDTQYF; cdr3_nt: TGCGCCAGCAGCTTGGAGGGCGGGGGAAGGACAGATACGCAGTATTTT
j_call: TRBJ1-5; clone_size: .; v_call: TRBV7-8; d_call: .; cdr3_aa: CASTVDRNSNQPQHF; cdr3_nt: TGTGCCAGCACCGTCGACAGAAATAGCAATCAGCCCCAGCATTTT
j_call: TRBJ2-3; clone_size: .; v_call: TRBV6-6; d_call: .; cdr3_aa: CASSYSGHSDTDTQYF; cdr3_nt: TGTGCCAGCAGTTACTCTGGACACTCAGACACAGATACGCAGTATTTT
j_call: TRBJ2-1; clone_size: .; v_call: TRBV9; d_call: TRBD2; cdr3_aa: CASSVRTSGGGEQFF; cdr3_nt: TGTGCCAGCAGCGTACGCACTAGCGGGGGGGGTGAGCAGTTCTTC
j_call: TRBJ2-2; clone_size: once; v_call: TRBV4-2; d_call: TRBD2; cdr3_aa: CASSQLGLAGVTGELFF; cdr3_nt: TGTGCCAGCAGCCAACTTGGACTAGCGGGAGTAACCGGGGAGCTGTTTTTT
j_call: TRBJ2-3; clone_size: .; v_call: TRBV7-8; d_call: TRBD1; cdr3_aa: CASSWGQGGPDTQYF; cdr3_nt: TGTGCCAGCAGCTGGGGACAGGGGGGGCCAGATACGCAGTATTTT
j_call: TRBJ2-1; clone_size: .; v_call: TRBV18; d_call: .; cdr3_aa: CASSPQDGINEQFF; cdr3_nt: TGTGCCAGCTCGCCCCAGGACGGGATCAATGAGCAGTTCTTC
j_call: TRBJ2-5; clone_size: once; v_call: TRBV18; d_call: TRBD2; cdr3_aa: CASSPRLAGVSQETQYF; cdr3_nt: TGTGCCAGCTCACCAAGACTAGCGGGGGTCAGCCAAGAGACCCAGTACTTC
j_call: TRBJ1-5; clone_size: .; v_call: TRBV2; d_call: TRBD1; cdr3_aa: CASSERAGGYNQPQHF; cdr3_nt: TGTGCCAGCAGTGAACGGGCAGGGGGCTATAATCAGCCCCAGCATTTT
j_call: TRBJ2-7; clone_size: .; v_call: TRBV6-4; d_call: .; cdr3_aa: CASSDWGENYEQYF; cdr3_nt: TGTGCCAGCAGTGACTGGGGAGAAAACTACGAGCAGTACTTC
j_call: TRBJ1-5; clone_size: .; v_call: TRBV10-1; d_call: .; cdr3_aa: CASTLGGIQPQHF; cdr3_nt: TGCGCCAGCACCCTAGGGGGTATTCAGCCCCAGCATTTT
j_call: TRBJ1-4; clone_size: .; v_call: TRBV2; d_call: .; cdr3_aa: CASRPPRDSNEKLFF; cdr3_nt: TGTGCCAGCAGACCCCCGAGGGATTCGAACGAAAAACTGTTTTTT
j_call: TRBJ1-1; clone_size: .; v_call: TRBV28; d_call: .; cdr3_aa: CASSIQILNTEAFF; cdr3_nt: TGTGCCAGCAGTATACAGATACTGAACACTGAAGCTTTCTTT
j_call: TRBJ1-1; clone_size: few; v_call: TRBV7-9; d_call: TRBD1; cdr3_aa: CASKDRGEAAEAFF; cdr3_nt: TGTGCCAGCAAGGACAGGGGCGAAGCGGCTGAAGCTTTCTTT
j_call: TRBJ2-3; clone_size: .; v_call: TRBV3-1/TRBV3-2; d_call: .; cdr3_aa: CASSQDRADTQYF; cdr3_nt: TGTGCCAGCAGCCAAGATCGAGCAGATACGCAGTATTTT
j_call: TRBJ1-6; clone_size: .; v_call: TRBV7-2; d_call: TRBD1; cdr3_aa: CASSLVLRGNSPLHF; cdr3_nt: TGTGCCAGCAGCTTAGTTCTCAGGGGGAATTCACCCCTCCACTTT
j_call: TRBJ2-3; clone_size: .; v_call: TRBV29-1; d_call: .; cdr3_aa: CSVDDRGYTDTQYF; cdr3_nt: TGCAGCGTTGACGACCGGGGATACACAGATACGCAGTATTTT
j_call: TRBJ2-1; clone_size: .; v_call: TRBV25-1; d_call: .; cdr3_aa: CASSDRDRLNEQFF; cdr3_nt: TGTGCCAGCAGTGACAGGGATCGGCTCAATGAGCAGTTCTTC
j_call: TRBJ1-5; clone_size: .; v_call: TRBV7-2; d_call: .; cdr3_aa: CASSLGRGGNQPQHF; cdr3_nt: TGTGCCAGCAGCTTAGGCAGGGGAGGCAATCAGCCCCAGCATTTT
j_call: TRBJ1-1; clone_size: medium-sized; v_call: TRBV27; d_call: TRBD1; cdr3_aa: CASSLGQDTEAFF; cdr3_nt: TGTGCCAGCAGTTTAGGACAGGACACTGAAGCTTTCTTT
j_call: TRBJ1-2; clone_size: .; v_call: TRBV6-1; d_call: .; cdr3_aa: CASSERGFGYTF; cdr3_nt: TGTGCCAGCAGTGAACGGGGGTTTGGCTACACCTTC